A selection of T cell receptor beta chains follows, all from one sample in a study of blood T cell repertoires in COVID-19. Data came from immunoSEQ multiplex PCR; TCRdb stores just in-frame clones and leaves some out. Of nearly 250,000 clones in the sample, more than 75% were seen once. Sequencing was performed on PBMCs or T cells enriched from blood (not recorded which). The receptors come from a woman between 45 and 60 years old who had recovered from COVID-19. Each CDR3 is given with its conserved first and last residue. D genes are given only for firm matches. Part of the rows lack a size; the others show once, few, many or a class for expanded clones.

v_call: TRBV7-3; j_call: TRBJ2-3; clone_size: -; d_call: -; cdr3_aa: CASSLAGFSTDTQYF; cdr3_nt: TGTGCCAGCAGCTTAGCGGGTTTCAGCACAGATACGCAGTATTTT
v_call: TRBV4-3; j_call: TRBJ2-1; clone_size: once; d_call: TRBD2; cdr3_aa: CASSQGIAGGPEEQFF; cdr3_nt: TGCGCCAGCAGCCAGGGAATAGCGGGGGGGCCGGAGGAGCAGTTCTTC
v_call: TRBV24-1; j_call: TRBJ2-3; clone_size: -; d_call: -; cdr3_aa: CATSDPYPDTQYF; cdr3_nt: TGTGCCACCAGTGACCCCTATCCAGATACGCAGTATTTT
v_call: TRBV9; j_call: TRBJ1-5; clone_size: -; d_call: TRBD1; cdr3_aa: CASSAQQGVNQPQHF; cdr3_nt: TGTGCCAGCAGCGCCCAACAGGGGGTCAATCAGCCCCAGCATTTT
v_call: TRBV4-3; j_call: TRBJ1-3; clone_size: -; d_call: TRBD1; cdr3_aa: CASSPKQGASSGNTIYF; cdr3_nt: TGCGCCAGCAGCCCTAAACAGGGGGCTAGCTCTGGAAACACCATATATTTT
v_call: TRBV6-5; j_call: TRBJ1-5; clone_size: -; d_call: -; cdr3_aa: CASRPGLYSNQPQHF; cdr3_nt: TGTGCCAGCAGGCCAGGACTCTATAGCAATCAGCCCCAGCATTTT
v_call: TRBV6-5; j_call: TRBJ2-5; clone_size: once; d_call: TRBD2; cdr3_aa: CASSYSMGAGVETQYF; cdr3_nt: TGTGCCAGCAGTTACTCGATGGGCGCGGGGGTGGAGACCCAGTACTTC
v_call: TRBV2; j_call: TRBJ2-7; clone_size: few; d_call: TRBD2; cdr3_aa: CASSSGRNSYEQYF; cdr3_nt: TGTGCCAGCTCTAGCGGGAGAAATAGCTACGAGCAGTACTTC
v_call: TRBV18; j_call: TRBJ2-1; clone_size: -; d_call: TRBD2; cdr3_aa: CASSRGLAKYNEQFF; cdr3_nt: TGTGCCAGCTCACGGGGACTAGCGAAATACAATGAGCAGTTCTTC
v_call: TRBV11-3; j_call: TRBJ2-6; clone_size: -; d_call: -; cdr3_aa: CASSPRGGGGANVLTF; cdr3_nt: TGTGCCAGCAGCCCCCGAGGGGGTGGCGGGGCCAACGTCCTGACTTTC
v_call: TRBV18; j_call: TRBJ2-2; clone_size: -; d_call: TRBD1; cdr3_aa: CASSPALQGPANTGELFF; cdr3_nt: TGTGCCAGCTCACCAGCCTTACAGGGGCCCGCGAACACCGGGGAGCTGTTTTTT
v_call: TRBV3-1/TRBV3-2; j_call: TRBJ2-3; clone_size: -; d_call: -; cdr3_aa: CASSQDAARYTDTQYF; cdr3_nt: TGTGCCAGCAGCCAAGATGCGGCCCGCTACACAGATACGCAGTATTTT
v_call: TRBV6-2/TRBV6-3; j_call: TRBJ2-3; clone_size: -; d_call: TRBD2; cdr3_aa: CASSYSSGGSTDTQYF; cdr3_nt: TGTGCCAGCAGTTACTCTTCGGGGGGGTCCACAGATACGCAGTATTTT
v_call: TRBV30; j_call: TRBJ2-2; clone_size: -; d_call: TRBD1; cdr3_aa: CAWGPGTGGTGELFF; cdr3_nt: TGTGCCTGGGGCCCGGGGACAGGGGGAACCGGGGAGCTGTTTTTT
v_call: TRBV27; j_call: TRBJ1-6; clone_size: once; d_call: -; cdr3_aa: CASSLRENNSPLHF; cdr3_nt: TGTGCCAGCAGTTTAAGAGAGAATAATTCACCCCTCCACTTT
v_call: TRBV19; j_call: TRBJ2-6; clone_size: once; d_call: TRBD1; cdr3_aa: CASRDRVSSGANVLTF; cdr3_nt: TGTGCCAGTAGGGACAGGGTTAGCTCTGGGGCCAACGTCCTGACTTTC
v_call: TRBV30; j_call: TRBJ2-5; clone_size: once; d_call: -; cdr3_aa: CAWSPRRASNYQETQYF; cdr3_nt: TGTGCCTGGAGTCCCCGGCGCGCTAGCAATTACCAAGAGACCCAGTACTTC
v_call: TRBV2; j_call: TRBJ2-6; clone_size: -; d_call: TRBD2; cdr3_aa: CASSGGGRLAGVDGANVLTF; cdr3_nt: TGTGCCAGCAGTGGAGGGGGTCGGCTAGCGGGAGTAGATGGGGCCAACGTCCTGACTTTC
v_call: TRBV13; j_call: TRBJ1-2; clone_size: -; d_call: TRBD1; cdr3_aa: CASSQVTGTTHNYGYTF; cdr3_nt: TGTGCCAGCAGCCAAGTGACAGGGACAACTCATAACTATGGCTACACCTTC
v_call: TRBV3-1/TRBV3-2; j_call: TRBJ1-2; clone_size: -; d_call: -; cdr3_aa: CASSQAYGYTF; cdr3_nt: TGTGCCAGCAGCCAAGCGTATGGCTACACCTTC
v_call: TRBV28; j_call: TRBJ2-1; clone_size: -; d_call: -; cdr3_aa: CASSLSEGWTRLVAAIYSYNEQFF; cdr3_nt: TGTGCCAGCAGTTTATCGGAGGGCTGGACGCGCTTGGTAGCGGCAATATACTCCTACAATGAGCAGTTCTTC
v_call: TRBV6-5; j_call: TRBJ1-5; clone_size: -; d_call: TRBD1; cdr3_aa: CASSPEGAGNQPQHF; cdr3_nt: TGTGCCAGCAGCCCCGAGGGGGCTGGCAATCAGCCCCAGCATTTT
v_call: TRBV28; j_call: TRBJ1-3; clone_size: -; d_call: -; cdr3_aa: CASSLASFSGNTIYF; cdr3_nt: TGTGCCAGCAGTTTGGCCTCCTTCTCTGGAAACACCATATATTTT
v_call: TRBV28; j_call: TRBJ2-5; clone_size: -; d_call: TRBD1; cdr3_aa: CASSLYRGMRETQYF; cdr3_nt: TGTGCCAGCAGTTTATACAGGGGGATGAGGGAGACCCAGTACTTC